Below, 13 T cell receptor beta chains from the same sample are listed, as sequenced in a study of T-cell reconstitution after alpha-beta-depleted transplantation in children. Using unique molecular identifiers, the investigators prepared the TCRbeta library. MiXCR, applied by TCRdb to the PCR reads, yields one record per CDR3 protein. The table includes about a million distinct CDR3 sequences, about 29% detected once. Sequencing was performed on PBMCs, mostly from graft donor cells, taken 360 days after TCRalphabeta/CD19-depleted stem cell transplant. These receptors were obtained from a boy under three years old who had a stem cell transplant for SCID, so the T cells may come from the graft donor.

This clonotype came up a few times. The genes are TRBV4-1 and TRBJ2-7; TRBD1 agrees at 10 bases. Losses at the gene ends were 1 base for V and 3 bases for J; bases not matched to a gene: 9. Germline V lookup: CDR1 MGHRA, CDR2 YSYEKL. The CDR3 runs to 17 residues. The CDR3 DNA reads as TGCGCCAGCAGCCAAGGACGACTAAGGACAGGGGGCTACGAGCAGTACTTC. Amino acid sequence: CASSQGRLRTGGYEQYF.

The CDR3 region is CASSLYEWFGLDKTYNEQFF. The CDR3 DNA follows: TGTGCCAGCAGTTTATACGAGTGGTTCGGCCTCGATAAAACCTACAATGAGCAGTTCTTC. The rearrangement uses TRBV27 and TRBJ2-1; D unclear. Germline V lookup: CDR1 MNHEY, CDR2 SMNVEV (reference sequence). The CDR3 runs 20 residues. Trimming took off 1 base at V and 2 bases at J, with 24 bases between the two ends.

CDR3 nucleotide sequence: TGTGCCAGCAGCTTAGGGGCCTTGAGGGCTTTCTTT. Protein product: CASSLGALRAFF. The chain uses TRBV11-2 and TRBJ1-1; D is undetermined. V lost 1 base and J 11 bases, leaving 11 bases between the germline ends. This CDR3 spans 12 amino acids. Germline CDR1 SGHAT, CDR2 FQNNGV.

This clonotype was picked up a small number of times. This rearrangement joins TRBV5-5 to TRBJ2-7; a weak D match, TRBD1 (6 bases). V lost 0 bases, J lost 6 bases, and 19 bases lay in between. Germline V gives CDR1 SGHKS, CDR2 YYEKEE (reference sequence). CDR3 size: 16 residues. CDR3 in DNA: TGTGCCAGCAGCTTGGTAAACGACAGGATTGGTTCCGAGCAGTACTTC. Amino acid sequence: CASSLVNDRIGSEQYF.

This clonotype was seen a handful of times. The J gene is TRBJ1-2, the V gene TRBV20-1; possibly TRBD1 for D (6 bases). V was clipped by 1 base and J by 4 bases, with 16 bases between them. The CDR3 runs to 15 residues. Germline loops: CDR1 DFQATT, CDR2 SNEGSKA (reference sequence). The CDR3 here is CSARAQTQGIYGYTF. The CDR3 coding sequence is TGCAGTGCTAGAGCCCAAACTCAGGGGATCTATGGCTACACCTTC.

The chain is built from TRBV9 and TRBJ2-5, with 9 bases that match TRBD1. The CDR3 extends over 15 amino acids. The V gene's germline CDR1 is SGDLS and CDR2 YYNGEE. V lost 2 bases and J lost 3; bases outside the gene matches: 5. The CDR3 DNA reads TGTGCCAGCAGCGTTCCCGGGACAGGGAAAGAGACCCAGTACTTC. Translating gives CASSVPGTGKETQYF.

J is TRBJ2-1 and V is TRBV5-5, with D perhaps TRBD2 (7 bases). Trimming stripped 0 bases from V and 7 bases from J, with 17 bases between. The CDR3 runs to 16 residues. CDR1 is SGHKS, CDR2 YYEKEE, per germline (reference sequence). The CDR3 here is CASSLGLGGGQNEQFF. The CDR3 DNA is TGTGCCAGCAGCTTGGGCTTGGGGGGGGGCCAGAATGAGCAGTTCTTC.

As regards this clonotype: A read error may explain this, as a much larger clone is one base away. This rearrangement joins TRBV5-5 to TRBJ2-7; the D is unclear. Trimming cost V 2 bases and J 5 bases, with 5 bases left between them. This CDR3 comprises 11 residues. Germline assignment: CDR1 SGHKS and CDR2 YYEKEE (reference sequence). The chain's CDR3 is CASSFDNEQYF. The CDR3 DNA is TGTGCCAGCAGCTTTGACAACGAGCAGTACTTC.

The V call is TRBV15, the J call TRBJ1-3; D gene ambiguous. CDR3 length equals 14 residues. The V gene's germline CDR1 is LNHNV and CDR2 YYDKDF (reference sequence). Trimming pared 0 bases from V and 0 bases from J, leaving 3 bases between. The CDR3 nucleotides are TGTGCCACCAGCAGAGATAGCTCTGGAAACACCATATATTTT. It yields the protein CATSRDSSGNTIYF. The variable domain in full, completed from reference TRBV15 and TRBJ1-3, reads DAMVIQNPRYQVTQFGKPVTLSCSQTLNHNVMYWYQQKSSQAPKLLFHYYDKDFNNEADTPDNFQSRRPNTSFCFLDIRSPGLGDTAMYLCATSRDSSGNTIYFGEGSWLTVV.

There are a few counts of this clonotype. V is TRBV6-2 or TRBV6-3 and J is TRBJ2-4; the D is unclear. The CDR3 sequence is 14 residues long. Germline assignment: CDR1 MNHEY and CDR2 SVGEGT. Trimming left V 3 bases short and J 0 bases short, with 6 bases between. CDR3 residues: CASSYTVAKNIQYF. The CDR3 DNA reads as TGTGCCAGCAGTTATACAGTAGCCAAAAACATTCAGTACTTC.

This clonotype appeared a single time. The gene calls are TRBV12-3 or TRBV12-4 and TRBJ2-3, with no clear D. The CDR3 has 12 residues. The V and J ends lost 7 bases and 5 bases respectively, with 10 bases between them. As DNA, the CDR3 is TGTGCCAGCAAACAAGTCGGAGATACGCAGTATTTT. This encodes CASKQVGDTQYF.

The V and J genes are TRBV5-1 and TRBJ2-3, with D maybe TRBD2 (5 bases). Germline CDR1 is SGHRS and CDR2 is YFSETQ. The CDR3 covers 17 residues. The V end lost 0 bases, the J end lost 0 bases, and 14 bases lay between the germline ends. The CDR3 region is CASSLVMRGRSTDTQYF. In DNA form, the CDR3 reads TGCGCCAGCAGCTTGGTCATGAGAGGGCGGAGCACAGATACGCAGTATTTT.

On this clonotype: This clone may be a read error of a much larger clone one base away. The rearrangement joins TRBV11-2 to TRBJ1-1; D is possibly TRBD1 (5 bases). Germline values: CDR1 SGHAT, CDR2 FQNNGV. CDR3 length equals 13 residues. The V end was cut by 1 base, the J end by 6 bases, with 9 bases between. The DNA for the CDR3 is TGTGCCAGCAGCTTAGCGGGGGTCTCTGAAGCTTTCTTT. It is translated as CASSLAGVSEAFF.